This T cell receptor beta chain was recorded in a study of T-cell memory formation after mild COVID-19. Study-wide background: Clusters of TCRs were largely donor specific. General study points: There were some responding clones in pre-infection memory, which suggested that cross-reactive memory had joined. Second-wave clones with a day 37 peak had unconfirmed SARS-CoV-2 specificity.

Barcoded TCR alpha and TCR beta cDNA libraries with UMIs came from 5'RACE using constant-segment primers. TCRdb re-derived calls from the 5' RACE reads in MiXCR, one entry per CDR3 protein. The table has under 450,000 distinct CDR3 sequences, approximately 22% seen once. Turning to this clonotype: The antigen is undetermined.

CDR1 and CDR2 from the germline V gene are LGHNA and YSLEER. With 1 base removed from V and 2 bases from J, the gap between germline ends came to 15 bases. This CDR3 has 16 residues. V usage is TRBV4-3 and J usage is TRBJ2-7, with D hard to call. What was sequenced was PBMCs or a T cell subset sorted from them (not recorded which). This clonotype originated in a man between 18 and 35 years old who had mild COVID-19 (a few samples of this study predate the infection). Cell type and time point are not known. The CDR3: CASSQALRQTTYEQYF. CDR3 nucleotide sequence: TGCGCCAGCAGCCAAGCGCTTCGCCAAACAACCTACGAGCAGTACTTC.